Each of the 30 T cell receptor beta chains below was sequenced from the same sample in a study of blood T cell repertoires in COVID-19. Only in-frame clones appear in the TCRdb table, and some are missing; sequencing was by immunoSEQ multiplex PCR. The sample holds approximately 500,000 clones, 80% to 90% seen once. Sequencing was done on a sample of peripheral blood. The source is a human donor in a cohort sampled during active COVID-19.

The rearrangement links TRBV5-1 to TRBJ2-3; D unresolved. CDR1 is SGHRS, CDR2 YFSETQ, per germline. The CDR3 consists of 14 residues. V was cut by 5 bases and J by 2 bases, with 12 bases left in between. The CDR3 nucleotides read TGCGCCAGCAGGGTCGACTCCTCCACAGATACGCAGTATTTT. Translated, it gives CASRVDSSTDTQYF.

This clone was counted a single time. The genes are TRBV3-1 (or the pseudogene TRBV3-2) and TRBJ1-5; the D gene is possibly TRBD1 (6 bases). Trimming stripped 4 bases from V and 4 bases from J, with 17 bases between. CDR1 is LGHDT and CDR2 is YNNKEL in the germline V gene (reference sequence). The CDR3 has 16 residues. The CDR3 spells CASSPRGAFENQPQHF. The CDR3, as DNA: TGTGCCAGCAGCCCCCGGGGGGCCTTCGAAAATCAGCCCCAGCATTTT.

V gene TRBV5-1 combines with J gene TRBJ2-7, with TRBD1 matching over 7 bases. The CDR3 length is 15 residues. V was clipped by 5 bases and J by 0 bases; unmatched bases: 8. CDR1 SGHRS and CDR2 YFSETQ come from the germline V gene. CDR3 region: CASSTTGTASYEQYF. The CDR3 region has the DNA TGCGCCAGCAGTACAACCGGGACAGCCTCCTACGAGCAGTACTTC. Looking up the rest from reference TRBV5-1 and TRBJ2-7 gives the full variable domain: KAGVTQTPRYLIKTRGQQVTLSCSPISGHRSVSWYQQTPGQGLQFLFEYFSETQRNKGNFPGRFSGRQFSNSRSEMNVSTLELGDSALYLCASSTTGTASYEQYFGPGTRLTVT.

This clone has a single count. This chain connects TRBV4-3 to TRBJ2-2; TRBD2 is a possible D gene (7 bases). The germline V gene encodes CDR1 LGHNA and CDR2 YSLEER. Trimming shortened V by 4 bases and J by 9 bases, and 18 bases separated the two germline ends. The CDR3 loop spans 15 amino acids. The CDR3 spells CASSLGGLTGWELFF. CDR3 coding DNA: TGCGCCAGCAGCCTCGGGGGGCTGACCGGGTGGGAGCTGTTTTTT.

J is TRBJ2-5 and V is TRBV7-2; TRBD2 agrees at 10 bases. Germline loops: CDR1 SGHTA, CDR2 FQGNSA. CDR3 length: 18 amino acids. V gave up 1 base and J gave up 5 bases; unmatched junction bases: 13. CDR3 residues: CASSLGRLAGVKGETQYF. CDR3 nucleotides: TGTGCCAGCAGCTTAGGAAGGCTAGCGGGAGTCAAGGGGGAGACCCAGTACTTC. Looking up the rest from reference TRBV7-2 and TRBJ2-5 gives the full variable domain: GAGVSQSPSNKVTEKGKDVELRCDPISGHTALYWYRQSLGQGLEFLIYFQGNSAPDKSGLPSDRFSAERTGGSVSTLTIQRTQQEDSAVYLCASSLGRLAGVKGETQYFGPGTRLLVL.

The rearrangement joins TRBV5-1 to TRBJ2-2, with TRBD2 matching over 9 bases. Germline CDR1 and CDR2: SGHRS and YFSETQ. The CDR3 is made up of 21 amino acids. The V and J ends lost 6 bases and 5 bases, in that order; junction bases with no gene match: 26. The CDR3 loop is CASTRELNSAGGLSRTGELFF. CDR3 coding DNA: TGCGCCAGCACCCGGGAGCTGAACTCGGCGGGAGGGCTTTCACGGACCGGGGAGCTGTTTTTT.

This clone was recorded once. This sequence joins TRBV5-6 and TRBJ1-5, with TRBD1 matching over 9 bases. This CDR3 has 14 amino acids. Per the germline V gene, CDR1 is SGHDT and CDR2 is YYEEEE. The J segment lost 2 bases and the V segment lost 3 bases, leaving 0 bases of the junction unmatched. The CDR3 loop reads CASSWTGGNQPQHF. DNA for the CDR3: TGTGCCAGCAGCTGGACAGGGGGCAATCAGCCCCAGCATTTT.

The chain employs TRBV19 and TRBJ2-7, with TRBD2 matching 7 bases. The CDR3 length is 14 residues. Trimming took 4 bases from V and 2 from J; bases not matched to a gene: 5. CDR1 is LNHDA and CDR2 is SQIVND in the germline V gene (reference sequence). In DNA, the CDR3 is TGTGCCAGTAGTAGCGGGAGCTTTCCCTACGAGCAGTACTTC. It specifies CASSSGSFPYEQYF.

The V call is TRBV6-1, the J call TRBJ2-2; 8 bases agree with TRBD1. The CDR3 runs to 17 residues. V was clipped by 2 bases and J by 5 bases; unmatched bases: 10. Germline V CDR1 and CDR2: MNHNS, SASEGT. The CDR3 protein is CASSEQPGGAGTGELFF. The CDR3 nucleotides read TGTGCCAGCAGTGAACAGCCAGGGGGCGCGGGAACCGGGGAGCTGTTTTTT.

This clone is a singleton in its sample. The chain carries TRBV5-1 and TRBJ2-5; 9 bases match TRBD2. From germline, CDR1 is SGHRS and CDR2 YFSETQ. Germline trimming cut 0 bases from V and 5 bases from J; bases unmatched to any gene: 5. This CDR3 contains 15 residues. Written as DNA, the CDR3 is TGCGCCAGCAGCTTGGGGCTAGCGGGAATGGAGACCCAGTACTTC. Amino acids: CASSLGLAGMETQYF.

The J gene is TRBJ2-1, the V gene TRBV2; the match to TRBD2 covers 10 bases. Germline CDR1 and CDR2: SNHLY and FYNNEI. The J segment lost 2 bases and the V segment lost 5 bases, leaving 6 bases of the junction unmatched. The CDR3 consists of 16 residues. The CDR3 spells CASSSRTSGAYNEQFF. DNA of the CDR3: TGTGCCAGCAGTTCCCGGACTAGCGGAGCCTACAATGAGCAGTTCTTC.

CDR3 DNA: TGTGCCAGCAGCCCGCGGACTAGCGGGTGGAATGAGCAGTTCTTC. This codes for CASSPRTSGWNEQFF. The chain joins TRBV11-2 to TRBJ2-1; 11 positions agree with TRBD2. Looked up from germline, CDR1 is SGHAT and CDR2 is FQNNGV. The CDR3 runs 15 residues. V gave up 5 bases and J gave up 7 bases; unmatched junction bases: 7. Drawing the rest from reference TRBV11-2 and TRBJ2-1, the complete variable domain is EAGVAQSPRYKIIEKRQSVAFWCNPISGHATLYWYQQILGQGPKLLIQFQNNGVVDDSQLPKDRFSAERLKGVDSTLKIQPAKLEDSAVYLCASSPRTSGWNEQFFGPGTRLTVL.

CDR3 DNA sequence: TGTGCCAGCAGCAAAGGGGAAGGGTATGGCTACACCTTC. Residues: CASSKGEGYGYTF. The J gene is TRBJ1-2, the V gene TRBV5-5; D possibly corresponds to TRBD1 (5 bases). The CDR3 contains 13 residues. Germline V CDR1 and CDR2: SGHKS, YYEKEE (reference sequence). V was cut by 4 bases and J by 5 bases, with 12 bases left in between.

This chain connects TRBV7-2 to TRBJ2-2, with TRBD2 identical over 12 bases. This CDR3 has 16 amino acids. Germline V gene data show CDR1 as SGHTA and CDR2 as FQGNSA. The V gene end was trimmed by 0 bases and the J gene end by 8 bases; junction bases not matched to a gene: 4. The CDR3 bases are TGTGCCAGCAGCTTAGCGCATGGACTAGCGGGAGGGGAGCTGTTTTTT. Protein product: CASSLAHGLAGGELFF.

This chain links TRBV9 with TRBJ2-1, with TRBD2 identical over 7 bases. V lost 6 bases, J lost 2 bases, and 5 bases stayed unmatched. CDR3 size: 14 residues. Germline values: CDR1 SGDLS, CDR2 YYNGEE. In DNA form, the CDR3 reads TGTGCCAGCACCCGCGGGGGAACCTACAATGAGCAGTTCTTC. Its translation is CASTRGGTYNEQFF.

CDR3 region: CASSIRTSAEQFF. CDR3 coding DNA: TGTGCCAGCAGCATCCGGACTAGCGCGGAGCAGTTCTTC. The V call is TRBV9, the J call TRBJ2-1; 9 bases are shared with TRBD2. J lost 10 bases, V lost 4 bases, and 6 bases had no gene match. The germline gives CDR1 SGDLS, CDR2 YYNGEE. The CDR3 is made up of 13 amino acids.

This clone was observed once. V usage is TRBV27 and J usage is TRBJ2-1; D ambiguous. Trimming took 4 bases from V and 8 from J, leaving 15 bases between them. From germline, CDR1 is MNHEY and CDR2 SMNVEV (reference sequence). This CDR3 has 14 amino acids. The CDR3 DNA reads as TGTGCCAGCAGTTCGAGGCGCTCTTCGGATGAGCAGTTCTTC. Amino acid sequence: CASSSRRSSDEQFF.

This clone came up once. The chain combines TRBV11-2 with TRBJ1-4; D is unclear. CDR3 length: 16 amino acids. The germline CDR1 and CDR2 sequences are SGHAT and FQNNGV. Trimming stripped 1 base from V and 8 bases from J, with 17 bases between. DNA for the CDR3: TGTGCCAGCAGCTTAGGGCACAGCTCACAAGGCGAAAAACTGTTTTTT. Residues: CASSLGHSSQGEKLFF.

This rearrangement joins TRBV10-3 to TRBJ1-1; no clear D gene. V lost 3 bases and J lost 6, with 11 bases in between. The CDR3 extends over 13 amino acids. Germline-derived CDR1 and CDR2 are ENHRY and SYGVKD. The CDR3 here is CAISDSETPEAFF. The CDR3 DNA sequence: TGTGCCATCAGTGATAGTGAGACACCTGAAGCTTTCTTT.

DNA for the CDR3: TGTGCCAGCAGTCTCCGACTAGCGGGCTACGAGCAGTACTTC. Translated, it gives CASSLRLAGYEQYF. The rearrangement links TRBV28 to TRBJ2-7; 10 bases are a match to TRBD2. CDR1 is MDHEN and CDR2 is SYDVKM in the germline V gene. This CDR3 region has 14 residues. Trimming cost V 5 bases and J 3 bases; bases outside gene matches: 4.

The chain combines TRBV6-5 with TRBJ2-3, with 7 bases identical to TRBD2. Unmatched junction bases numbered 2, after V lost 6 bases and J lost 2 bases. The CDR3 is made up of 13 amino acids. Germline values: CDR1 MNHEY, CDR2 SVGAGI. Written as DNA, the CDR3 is TGTGCCAGCAGGGGAGGGATCACAGATACGCAGTATTTT. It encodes CASRGGITDTQYF.

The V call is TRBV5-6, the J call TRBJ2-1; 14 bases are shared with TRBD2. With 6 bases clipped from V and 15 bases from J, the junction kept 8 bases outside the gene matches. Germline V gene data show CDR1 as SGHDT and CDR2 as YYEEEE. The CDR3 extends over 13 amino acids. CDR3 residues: CASTPGLAGERFF. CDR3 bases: TGTGCCAGCACACCGGGACTAGCGGGAGAAAGGTTCTTC.

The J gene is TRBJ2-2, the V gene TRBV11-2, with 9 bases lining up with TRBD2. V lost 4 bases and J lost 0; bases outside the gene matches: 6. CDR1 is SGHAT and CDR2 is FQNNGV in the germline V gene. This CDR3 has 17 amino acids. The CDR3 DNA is TGTGCCAGCAGCTCCGTAGCGGGAGCGGCGAACACCGGGGAGCTGTTTTTT. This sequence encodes CASSSVAGAANTGELFF.

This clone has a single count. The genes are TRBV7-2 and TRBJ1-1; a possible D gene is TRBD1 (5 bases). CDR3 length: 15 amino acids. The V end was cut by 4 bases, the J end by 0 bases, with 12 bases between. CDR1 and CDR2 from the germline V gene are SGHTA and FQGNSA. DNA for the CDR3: TGTGCCAGCAGCTGGTCGGGACTCATGAACACTGAAGCTTTCTTT. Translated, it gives CASSWSGLMNTEAFF.

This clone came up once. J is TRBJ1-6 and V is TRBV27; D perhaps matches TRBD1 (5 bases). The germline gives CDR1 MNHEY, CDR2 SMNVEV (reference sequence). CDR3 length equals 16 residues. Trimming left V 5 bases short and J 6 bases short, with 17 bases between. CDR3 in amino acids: CASSAPLDSFNSPLHF. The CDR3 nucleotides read TGTGCCAGCAGTGCACCCTTAGACAGCTTTAATTCACCCCTCCACTTT.

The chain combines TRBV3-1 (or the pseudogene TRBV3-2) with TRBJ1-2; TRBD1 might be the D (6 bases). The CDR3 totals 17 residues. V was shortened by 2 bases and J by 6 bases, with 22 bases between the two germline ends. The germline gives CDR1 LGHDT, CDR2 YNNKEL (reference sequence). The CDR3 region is CASSQKLATGKMHGYTF. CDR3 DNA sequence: TGTGCCAGCAGCCAAAAACTCGCGACAGGAAAGATGCATGGCTACACCTTC.

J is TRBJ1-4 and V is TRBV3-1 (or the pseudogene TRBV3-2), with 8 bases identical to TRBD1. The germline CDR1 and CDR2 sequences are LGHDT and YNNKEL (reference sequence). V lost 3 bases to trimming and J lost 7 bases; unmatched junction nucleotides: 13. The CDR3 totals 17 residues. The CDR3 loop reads CASSHTGTGVGGEKLFF. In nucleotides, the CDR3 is TGTGCCAGCAGCCATACCGGGACAGGCGTCGGGGGTGAAAAACTGTTTTTT.

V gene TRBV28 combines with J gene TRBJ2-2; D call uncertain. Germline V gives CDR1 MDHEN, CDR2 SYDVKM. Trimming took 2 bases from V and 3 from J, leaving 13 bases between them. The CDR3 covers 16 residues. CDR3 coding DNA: TGTGCCAGCAGTTTAGATCAGGCCCAAGACACCGGGGAGCTGTTTTTT. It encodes CASSLDQAQDTGELFF.

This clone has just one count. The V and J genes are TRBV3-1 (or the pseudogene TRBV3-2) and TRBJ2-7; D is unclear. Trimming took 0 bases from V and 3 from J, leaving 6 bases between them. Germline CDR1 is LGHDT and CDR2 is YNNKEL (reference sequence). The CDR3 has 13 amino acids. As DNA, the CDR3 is TGTGCCAGCAGCCAAGATCTCCTCTACGAGCAGTACTTC. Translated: CASSQDLLYEQYF.

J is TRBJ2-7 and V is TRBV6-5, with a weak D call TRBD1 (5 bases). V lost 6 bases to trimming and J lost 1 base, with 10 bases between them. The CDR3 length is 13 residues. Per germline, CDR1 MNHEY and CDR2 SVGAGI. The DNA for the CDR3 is TGTGCCAGCAGCGCGACAGAGTCCTACGAGCAGTACTTC. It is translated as CASSATESYEQYF.